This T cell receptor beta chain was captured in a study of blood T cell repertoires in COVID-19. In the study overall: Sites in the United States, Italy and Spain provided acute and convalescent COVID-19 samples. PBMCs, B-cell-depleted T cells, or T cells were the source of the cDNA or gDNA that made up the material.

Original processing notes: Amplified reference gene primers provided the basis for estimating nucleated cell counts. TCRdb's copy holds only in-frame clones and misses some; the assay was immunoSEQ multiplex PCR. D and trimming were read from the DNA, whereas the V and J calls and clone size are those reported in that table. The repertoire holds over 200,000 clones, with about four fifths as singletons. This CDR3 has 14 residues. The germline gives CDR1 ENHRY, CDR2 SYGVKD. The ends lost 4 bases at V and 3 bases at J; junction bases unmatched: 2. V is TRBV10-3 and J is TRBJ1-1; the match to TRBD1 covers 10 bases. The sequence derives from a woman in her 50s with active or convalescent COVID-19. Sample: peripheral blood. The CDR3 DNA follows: TGTGCCATCAGTGGCGGACAGGGGGACACTGAAGCTTTCTTT. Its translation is CAISGGQGDTEAFF.